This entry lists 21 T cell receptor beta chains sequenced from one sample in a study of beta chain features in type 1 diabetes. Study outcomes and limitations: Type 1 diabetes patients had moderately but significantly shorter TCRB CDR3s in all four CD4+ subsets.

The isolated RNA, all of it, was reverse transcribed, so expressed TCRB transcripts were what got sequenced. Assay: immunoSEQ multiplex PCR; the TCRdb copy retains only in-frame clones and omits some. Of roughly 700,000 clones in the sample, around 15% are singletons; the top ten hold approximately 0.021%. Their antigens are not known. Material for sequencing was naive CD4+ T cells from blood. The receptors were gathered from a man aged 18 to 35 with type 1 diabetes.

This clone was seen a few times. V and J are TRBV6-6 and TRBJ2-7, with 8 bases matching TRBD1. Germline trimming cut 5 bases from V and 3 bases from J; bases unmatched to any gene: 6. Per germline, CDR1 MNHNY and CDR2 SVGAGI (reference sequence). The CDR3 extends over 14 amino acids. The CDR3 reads CASSHTGGIYEQYF. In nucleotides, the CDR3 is TGTGCCAGCAGTCACACAGGGGGTATCTACGAGCAGTACTTC.

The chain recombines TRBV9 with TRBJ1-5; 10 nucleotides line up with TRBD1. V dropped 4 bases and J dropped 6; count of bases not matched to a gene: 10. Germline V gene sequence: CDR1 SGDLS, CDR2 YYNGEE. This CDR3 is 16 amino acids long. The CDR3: CASSPSGQGSGQPQHF. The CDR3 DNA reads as TGTGCCAGCAGCCCCTCGGGACAGGGGAGTGGTCAGCCCCAGCATTTT. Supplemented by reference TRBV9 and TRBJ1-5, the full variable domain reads DSGVTQTPKHLITATGQRVTLRCSPRSGDLSVYWYQQSLDQGLQFLIQYYNGEERAKGNILERFSAQQFPDLHSELNLSSLELGDSALYFCASSPSGQGSGQPQHFGDGTRLSIL.

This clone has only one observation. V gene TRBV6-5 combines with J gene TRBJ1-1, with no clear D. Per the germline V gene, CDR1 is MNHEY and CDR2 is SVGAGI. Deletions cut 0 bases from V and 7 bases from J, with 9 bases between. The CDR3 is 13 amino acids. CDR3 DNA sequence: TGTGCCAGCAGTTACTCGAGGAACGTTGAAGCTTTCTTT. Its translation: CASSYSRNVEAFF.

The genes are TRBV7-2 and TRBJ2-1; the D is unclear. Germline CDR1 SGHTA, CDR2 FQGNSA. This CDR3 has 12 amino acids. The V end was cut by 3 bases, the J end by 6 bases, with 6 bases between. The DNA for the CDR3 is TGTGCCAGCAGCTTTTTAGGCAATGAGCAGTTCTTC. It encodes CASSFLGNEQFF. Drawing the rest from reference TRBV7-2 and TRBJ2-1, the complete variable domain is GAGVSQSPSNKVTEKGKDVELRCDPISGHTALYWYRQSLGQGLEFLIYFQGNSAPDKSGLPSDRFSAERTGGSVSTLTIQRTQQEDSAVYLCASSFLGNEQFFGPGTRLTVL.

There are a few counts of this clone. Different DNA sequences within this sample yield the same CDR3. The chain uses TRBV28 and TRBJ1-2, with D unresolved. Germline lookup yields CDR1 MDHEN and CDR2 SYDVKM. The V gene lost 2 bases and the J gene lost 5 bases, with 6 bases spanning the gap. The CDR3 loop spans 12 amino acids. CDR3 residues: CASSLGDYGYTF. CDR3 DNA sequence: TGTGCCAGCAGTTTAGGGGATTATGGCTACACCTTC.

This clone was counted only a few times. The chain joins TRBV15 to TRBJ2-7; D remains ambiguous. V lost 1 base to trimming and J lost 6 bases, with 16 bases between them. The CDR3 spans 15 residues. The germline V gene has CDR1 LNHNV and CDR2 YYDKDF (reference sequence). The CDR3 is CATSRVVLVKGEQYF. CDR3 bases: TGTGCCACCAGCAGAGTTGTGCTAGTGAAGGGCGAGCAGTACTTC.

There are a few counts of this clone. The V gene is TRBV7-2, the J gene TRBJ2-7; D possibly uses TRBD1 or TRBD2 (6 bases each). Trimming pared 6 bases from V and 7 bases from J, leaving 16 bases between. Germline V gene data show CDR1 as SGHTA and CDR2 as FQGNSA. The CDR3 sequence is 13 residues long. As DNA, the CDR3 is TGTGCCAGCAGTCTAGGGGGGTCTGGAGAGCAGTACTTC. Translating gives CASSLGGSGEQYF.

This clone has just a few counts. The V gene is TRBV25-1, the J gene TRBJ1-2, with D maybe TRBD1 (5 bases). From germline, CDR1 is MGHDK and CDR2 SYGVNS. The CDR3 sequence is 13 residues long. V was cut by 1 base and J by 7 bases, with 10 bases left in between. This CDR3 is CASSESGGVGYTF. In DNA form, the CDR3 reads TGTGCCAGCAGTGAATCGGGGGGAGTTGGCTACACCTTC.

The CDR3: CASSREGVAADEQYF. In DNA, the CDR3 is TGTGCCAGCAGCCGTGAGGGAGTAGCCGCGGACGAGCAGTACTTC. The V and J genes are TRBV4-2 and TRBJ2-7, with a tentative D call TRBD2 (5 bases). The CDR3 loop spans 15 amino acids. Germline V CDR1 and CDR2: LGHNA, YNFKEQ. Trimming took off 4 bases at V and 5 bases at J, with 18 bases between the two ends.

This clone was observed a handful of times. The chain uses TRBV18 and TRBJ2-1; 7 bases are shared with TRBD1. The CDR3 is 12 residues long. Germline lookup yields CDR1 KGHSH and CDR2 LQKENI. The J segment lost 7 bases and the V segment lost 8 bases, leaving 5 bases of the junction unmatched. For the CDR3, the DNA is TGTGCCAGCCGTCGACAGGGAAATGAGCAGTTCTTC. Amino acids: CASRRQGNEQFF.

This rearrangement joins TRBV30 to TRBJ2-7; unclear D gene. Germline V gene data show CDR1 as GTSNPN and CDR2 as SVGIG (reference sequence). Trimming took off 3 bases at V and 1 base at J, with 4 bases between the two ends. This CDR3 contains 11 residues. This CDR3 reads CAWRASYEQYF. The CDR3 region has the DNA TGTGCCTGGAGGGCGTCCTACGAGCAGTACTTC. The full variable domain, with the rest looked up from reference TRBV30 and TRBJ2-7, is SQTIHQWPATLVQPVGSPLSLECTVEGTSNPNLYWYRQAAGRGLQLLFYSVGIGQISSEVPQNLSASRPQDRQFILSSKKLLLSDSGFYLCAWRASYEQYFGPGTRLTVT.

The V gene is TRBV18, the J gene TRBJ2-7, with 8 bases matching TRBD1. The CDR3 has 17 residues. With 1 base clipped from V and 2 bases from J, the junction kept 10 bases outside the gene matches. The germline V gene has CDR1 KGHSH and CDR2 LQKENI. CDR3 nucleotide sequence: TGTGCCAGCTCACCACGAAGACAGGGGAAGGACCCCTACGAGCAGTACTTC. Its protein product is CASSPRRQGKDPYEQYF.

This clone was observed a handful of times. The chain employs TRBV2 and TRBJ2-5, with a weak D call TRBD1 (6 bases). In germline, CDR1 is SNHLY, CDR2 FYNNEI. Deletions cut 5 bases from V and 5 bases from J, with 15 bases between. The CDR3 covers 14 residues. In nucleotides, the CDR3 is TGTGCCAGCAGTACTAACAGGGCCGGGGAGACCCAGTACTTC. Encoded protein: CASSTNRAGETQYF.

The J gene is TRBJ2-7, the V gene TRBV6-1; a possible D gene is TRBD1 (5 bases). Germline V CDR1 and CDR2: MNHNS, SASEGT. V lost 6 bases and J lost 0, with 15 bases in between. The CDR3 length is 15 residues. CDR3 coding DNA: TGTGCCAGCAGCGACGGAGCAGGGCTCTCCTACGAGCAGTACTTC. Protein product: CASSDGAGLSYEQYF.

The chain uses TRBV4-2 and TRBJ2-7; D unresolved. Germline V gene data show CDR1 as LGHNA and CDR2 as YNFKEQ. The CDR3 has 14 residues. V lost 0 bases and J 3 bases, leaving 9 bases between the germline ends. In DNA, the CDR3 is TGTGCCAGCAGCCAAGATAGGCAGGACTACGAGCAGTACTTC. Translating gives CASSQDRQDYEQYF.

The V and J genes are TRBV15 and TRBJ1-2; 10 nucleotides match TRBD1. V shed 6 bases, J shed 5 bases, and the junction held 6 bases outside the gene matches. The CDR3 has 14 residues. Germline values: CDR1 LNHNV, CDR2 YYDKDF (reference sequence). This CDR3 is CATRTGGTEYGYTF. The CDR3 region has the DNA TGTGCCACCAGGACAGGGGGCACTGAATATGGCTACACCTTC.

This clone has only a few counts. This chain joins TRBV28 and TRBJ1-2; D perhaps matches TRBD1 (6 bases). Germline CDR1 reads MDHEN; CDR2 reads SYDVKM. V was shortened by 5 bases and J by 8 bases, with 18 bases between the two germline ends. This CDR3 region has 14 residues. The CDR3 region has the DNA TGTGCCAGCAGTGCGGATCAGGGGCCGGGCGGCTACACCTTC. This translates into CASSADQGPGGYTF.

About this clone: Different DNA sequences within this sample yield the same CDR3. CDR3 in amino acids: CAIRDRGNTGELFF. CDR3 bases: TGTGCCATCAGGGACAGGGGAAACACCGGGGAGCTGTTTTTT. V and J are TRBV10-3 and TRBJ2-2, with 9 bases that match TRBD1. J lost 2 bases, V lost 6 bases, and 1 base had no gene match. In germline, CDR1 is ENHRY, CDR2 SYGVKD. The CDR3 covers 14 residues.

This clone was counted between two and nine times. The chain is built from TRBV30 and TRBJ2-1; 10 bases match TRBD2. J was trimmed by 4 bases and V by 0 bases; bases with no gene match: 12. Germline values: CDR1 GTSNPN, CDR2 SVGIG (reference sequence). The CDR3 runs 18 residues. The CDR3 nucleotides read TGTGCCTGGAGTGTAGCTAGCGGGGGCGGCCGACCTTACAATGAGCAGTTCTTC. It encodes CAWSVASGGGRPYNEQFF.

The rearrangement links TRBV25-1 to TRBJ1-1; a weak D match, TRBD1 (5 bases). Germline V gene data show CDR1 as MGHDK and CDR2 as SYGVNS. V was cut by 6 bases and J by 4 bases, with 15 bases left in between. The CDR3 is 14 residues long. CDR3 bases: TGTGCCAGCAGGAGTCCAGGGATAGTCACTGAAGCTTTCTTT. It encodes CASRSPGIVTEAFF.

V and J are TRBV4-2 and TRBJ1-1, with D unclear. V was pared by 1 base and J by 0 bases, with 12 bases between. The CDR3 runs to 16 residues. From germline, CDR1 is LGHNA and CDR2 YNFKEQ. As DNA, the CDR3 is TGTGCCAGCAGCCAAGCCCAACAAAACATGAACACTGAAGCTTTCTTT. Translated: CASSQAQQNMNTEAFF.